The T cell receptor beta chain under discussion was sequenced for a study of cytomegalovirus exposure and HLA in healthy donors. Whole-study results and caveats: In vitro experiments confirmed that three CMV-associated chains were specific for CMV antigens.

In the case of this clone: Its antigen is currently unknown.

Researchers ran the PCR with 60 Vbeta and 13 Jbeta primers. The assay was immunoSEQ multiplex PCR, and TCRdb's table has in-frame clones only and misses some. The sample shows 95,000 to 110,000 clones, 70% to 85% of them seen only once. This CDR3 spans 16 amino acids. Trimming removed 4 bases at V and 2 bases at J, with 16 bases between. The germline gives CDR1 SGHTA, CDR2 FQGNSA. Sequencing was done on a sample of PBMCs. This chain links TRBV7-2 with TRBJ2-3, with D possibly TRBD2 on 6 matching bases. This clonotype was sampled from a woman younger than 35 in good health and CMV-seropositive. CDR3 in DNA: TGTGCCAGCAGCTACCTGGGTGGGGGGTACACAGATACGCAGTATTTT. Its protein is CASSYLGGGYTDTQYF.